This TCR beta chain appears in the sequencing data of a study of blood T cell repertoires in COVID-19. The data were produced by immunoSEQ multiplex PCR, yet TCRdb's version contains in-frame clones alone and is incomplete. The sample carries 250,000 to 400,000 clones, 85% to 90% recorded once. The V gene's germline CDR1 is SGHRS and CDR2 YFSETQ. Trimming took 0 bases from V and 0 from J; bases not matched to a gene: 3. The CDR3 is 15 residues long. The receptor's source is a woman in her twenties or thirties with COVID-19, enrolled during active disease. The sample taken for sequencing was peripheral blood. The chain recombines TRBV5-1 with TRBJ2-7, with 7 bases that match TRBD2. CDR3 bases: TGCGCCAGCAGCTTGGGGGGAGGGAACTCCTACGAGCAGTACTTC. Translation gives CASSLGGGNSYEQYF.